Shown below are 15 T cell receptor beta chains from a single sample sequenced in a study of OX40 agonist ivuxolimab in advanced cancers. Clones were read by immunoSEQ multiplex PCR, and TCRdb kept only the in-frame ones, dropping some. Of some 70,000 clones detected, more than 65% appear once; the ten largest clones hold about 1%. Sequenced here: CD4+ or CD8+ T cells sorted from blood, sampled in a trial of the OX40 agonist ivuxolimab. All receptors derive from an adult with an advanced solid tumor such as melanoma, head and neck, liver or kidney cancer.

This clone was observed a handful of times. This rearrangement joins TRBV11-2 to TRBJ2-7; D is tentatively TRBD1 or TRBD2 (7 bases each). Germline V gene data show CDR1 as SGHAT and CDR2 as FQNNGV. The CDR3 has 16 amino acids. The V end was cut by 5 bases, the J end by 3 bases, with 20 bases between. The CDR3 coding sequence is TGTGCCAGCAGCCGGAGGGGGAGGGACAGCTTCTACGAGCAGTACTTC. The encoded protein is CASSRRGRDSFYEQYF.

V and J are TRBV5-3 and TRBJ2-1; TRBD2 matches 15 bases. TRBV5-3 qualifies as an ORF whose function is uncertain. V lost 4 bases to trimming and J lost 8 bases; unmatched junction nucleotides: 4. There are 15 residues in the CDR3. The CDR3 DNA is TGTGCCAGAAGCACCGGACTAGCGGGGGGGCATGAGCAGTTCTTC. Its protein product is CARSTGLAGGHEQFF.

This clone was detected only a few times. This chain uses TRBV5-1 with TRBJ2-3; D is uncertain. This CDR3 is 14 amino acids long. Looked up from germline, CDR1 is SGHRS and CDR2 is YFSETQ. Trimming took off 1 base at V and 4 bases at J, with 10 bases between the two ends. The CDR3, as DNA: TGCGCCAGCAGCTTGAGCAGCCGTCCAGATACGCAGTATTTT. This codes for CASSLSSRPDTQYF.

The chain links TRBV9 to TRBJ1-6; D call uncertain. Trimming pared 0 bases from V and 9 bases from J, leaving 13 bases between. This CDR3 comprises 15 residues. Germline CDR1 is SGDLS and CDR2 is YYNGEE. Here the CDR3 reads CASSVGGTYSSPLHF. For the CDR3, the DNA is TGTGCCAGCAGCGTAGGGGGAACATACAGTTCACCCCTCCACTTT.

The chain recombines TRBV6-1 with TRBJ1-5, with 9 bases aligning to TRBD1. Trimming took 10 bases from V and 7 from J; bases not matched to a gene: 11. Looked up from germline, CDR1 is MNHNS and CDR2 is SASEGT. This CDR3 has 14 amino acids. As DNA, the CDR3 is TGTGCCACTGGGCGGGACAGGGTGGACCAGCCCCAGCATTTT. It codes for CATGRDRVDQPQHF.

V is TRBV10-2 and J is TRBJ2-7; 7 nucleotides align to TRBD1. The V gene's germline CDR1 is WSHSY and CDR2 SAAADI. V shed 6 bases and J 2 bases; nucleotides not matched to a gene: 7. The CDR3 consists of 14 residues. CDR3 region: CASSESQGTYEQYF. Written as DNA, the CDR3 is TGCGCCAGCAGCGAATCACAGGGGACCTACGAGCAGTACTTC.

There are a few counts of this clone. The chain carries TRBV7-9 and TRBJ2-1, with 9 bases aligning to TRBD2. CDR3 size: 16 residues. Losses at the gene ends were 2 bases for V and 1 base for J; bases not matched to a gene: 3. The germline V gene has CDR1 SEHNR and CDR2 FQNEAQ (reference sequence). CDR3 region: CASSLSLAGSYNEQFF. The CDR3 region has the DNA TGTGCCAGCAGCTTAAGTCTAGCGGGGTCCTACAATGAGCAGTTCTTC.

This clone was picked up a small number of times. This chain connects TRBV5-5 to TRBJ2-7; the match to TRBD1 covers 8 bases. V dropped 4 bases and J dropped 3; count of bases not matched to a gene: 9. CDR3 length: 15 residues. The V gene's germline CDR1 is SGHKS and CDR2 YYEKEE (reference sequence). CDR3 nucleotide sequence: TGTGCCAGCAGCCTTCTCCGGGACAGGAGCTACGAGCAGTACTTC. Translated: CASSLLRDRSYEQYF. The full variable domain, in which reference TRBV5-5 and TRBJ2-7 provide the parts outside the CDR3, is DAGVTQSPTHLIKTRGQQVTLRCSPISGHKSVSWYQQVLGQGPQFIFQYYEKEERGRGNFPDRFSARQFPNYSSELNVNALLLGDSALYLCASSLLRDRSYEQYFGPGTRLTVT.

The V call is TRBV7-8, the J call TRBJ2-7, with D tentatively TRBD1 (5 bases). The CDR3 is 13 amino acids. The germline V and J ends were trimmed by 5 bases and 4 bases, with 12 bases remaining between them. Germline V gene sequence: CDR1 SGHVS, CDR2 FQNEAQ. CDR3 nucleotide sequence: TGTGCCAGCAGCGCCGACCAGGGTTACGAGCAGTACTTC. Translated: CASSADQGYEQYF.

The chain couples TRBV15 to TRBJ1-2; D perhaps matches TRBD1 (5 bases). Germline V gene sequence: CDR1 LNHNV, CDR2 YYDKDF (reference sequence). This CDR3 spans 16 amino acids. V lost 0 bases to trimming and J lost 5 bases, with 16 bases between them. The CDR3 reads CATSRDNGQGAYGYTF. The CDR3 DNA is TGTGCCACCAGCAGAGATAACGGGCAGGGCGCGTATGGCTACACCTTC. The full variable domain, its missing parts supplied by reference TRBV15 and TRBJ1-2, is DAMVIQNPRYQVTQFGKPVTLSCSQTLNHNVMYWYQQKSSQAPKLLFHYYDKDFNNEADTPDNFQSRRPNTSFCFLDIRSPGLGDTAMYLCATSRDNGQGAYGYTFGSGTRLTVV.

This clone was detected once. The gene calls are TRBV6-4 and TRBJ2-3; D tentatively reads TRBD1 or TRBD2 (5 bases each). The V gene lost 4 bases and the J gene lost 4 bases, with 21 bases spanning the gap. In germline, CDR1 is MRHNA, CDR2 SNTAGT. The CDR3 is made up of 17 amino acids. The CDR3, as DNA: TGTGCCAGCAGTGCCCAATCATGGGGACCCCCTTCAGATACGCAGTATTTT. Translating gives CASSAQSWGPPSDTQYF.

This chain joins TRBV7-2 and TRBJ1-5; a possible D gene is TRBD1 (6 bases). The CDR3 has 16 residues. Trimming removed 4 bases from V and 4 bases from J, with 17 bases in between. The V gene's germline CDR1 is SGHTA and CDR2 FQGNSA. The CDR3 region is CASSYTGQPANQPQHF. DNA for the CDR3: TGTGCCAGCAGCTATACCGGACAGCCCGCTAATCAGCCCCAGCATTTT.

The chain couples TRBV2 to TRBJ2-1; 15 bases line up with TRBD2. The CDR3 is made up of 16 amino acids. J was trimmed by 10 bases and V by 6 bases; bases with no gene match: 10. Per the germline V gene, CDR1 is SNHLY and CDR2 is FYNNEI. CDR3 protein: CASRVRTSGGAQEQFF. The CDR3 bases are TGTGCCAGCAGGGTACGGACTAGCGGGGGGGCCCAGGAGCAGTTCTTC.

V and J are TRBV11-2 and TRBJ1-2; no clear D gene. Trimming shortened V by 0 bases and J by 6 bases, and 11 bases separated the two germline ends. Per the germline V gene, CDR1 is SGHAT and CDR2 is FQNNGV. This CDR3 is 14 amino acids long. CDR3 loop: CASSLEGYGDGYTF. CDR3 DNA: TGTGCCAGCAGCTTAGAGGGATATGGCGATGGCTACACCTTC. The whole variable domain, remainder taken from reference TRBV11-2 and TRBJ1-2, is EAGVAQSPRYKIIEKRQSVAFWCNPISGHATLYWYQQILGQGPKLLIQFQNNGVVDDSQLPKDRFSAERLKGVDSTLKIQPAKLEDSAVYLCASSLEGYGDGYTFGSGTRLTVV.

This clone was seen a handful of times. The CDR3 sequence: CASSIPTSQFPLHF. As DNA, the CDR3 is TGTGCCAGTAGTATACCGACATCACAGTTTCCCCTCCACTTT. The chain uses TRBV19 and TRBJ1-6; the D is unclear. This CDR3 has 14 amino acids. V was shortened by 2 bases and J by 13 bases, with 15 bases between the two germline ends. Germline V gene data show CDR1 as LNHDA and CDR2 as SQIVND (reference sequence).